This paragraph covers one T cell receptor (beta chain) sequence. CDR3 size: 14 residues. From germline, CDR1 is LNHDA and CDR2 SQIVND (reference sequence). The V end was cut by 5 bases, the J end by 2 bases, with 12 bases between. The PCR contained 60 Vbeta and 13 Jbeta primers. The assay was immunoSEQ multiplex PCR, and TCRdb's table has in-frame clones only and misses some. The repertoire holds around 130,000 clones, with about 81% as singletons. The data originate from a study of cytomegalovirus exposure and HLA in healthy donors. The sequencing sample was made of PBMCs. The V and J genes are TRBV19 and TRBJ1-1; TRBD1 might be the D (5 bases). This TCR was sampled from a woman aged 40 to 49 in good health and CMV-seropositive. The CDR3 bases are TGTGCCAGTAGTTTCCCTAGGGGAAACACTGAAGCTTTCTTT. Protein product: CASSFPRGNTEAFF.